This is a list of T cell receptor beta chains from one sample in a study of blood T cells in healthy people across ages. One entry per CDR3 protein, called by TCRdb with MiXCR from the 5' RACE reads. The table lists roughly 2 million distinct CDR3 sequences, 40% to 55% of them singletons, with less than 2.5% in the top ten. The sample was blood. The origin of the receptors is a woman aged 40 to 50 in good health. Both conserved end residues are part of each CDR3. Each record gives: V gene, J gene, CDR3 protein.

TRBV7-6	TRBJ1-5	CASQQGGNQPQHF
TRBV28	TRBJ2-7	CASSFSGVGSYEQYF
TRBV7-2	TRBJ2-6	CASSLLPSGANVLTF
TRBV7-9	TRBJ1-5	CASSLGIYRESNQPQHF
TRBV7-2	TRBJ2-1	CASSLAGRPEQFF
TRBV6-6	TRBJ1-1	CASQPGQANTEAFF
TRBV29-1	TRBJ2-4	CSVDHGRNIQYF
TRBV28	.	CASSPHGIVYEQYF
TRBV7-2	TRBJ2-7	CASSLDAGLLIYEQYF
TRBV6-6	TRBJ2-3	CASRSFAGTESTDTQYF
TRBV2	TRBJ2-6	CASIGGRNSGANVLTF
TRBV6-6	.	CASSNKGQGAYEQYF
TRBV19	TRBJ2-7	CASSAWGQPYEQYF
TRBV14	TRBJ2-3	CASGLLAGNPDTQYF
TRBV5-1	TRBJ1-1	CASSLDRGGSTEAFF
TRBV21-1	TRBJ2-3	CASSRRDYGTDTQYF
TRBV7-2	TRBJ2-3	CASSRLIDTQYF
TRBV4-1	TRBJ2-3	CASSQERVRDTQYF
TRBV6-6	TRBJ2-3	CASRGTSGGDTDTQYF
TRBV12-3/TRBV12-4	.	CASTLGQGYEQYF
TRBV20-1	TRBJ2-4	CSASSDRDLIGIQYF
TRBV28	TRBJ1-2	CASSLYGDNYGYTF
TRBV9	TRBJ1-6	CASSVGTGGDNSPLHF
TRBV6-2/TRBV6-3	TRBJ2-1	CASTDRGPSSYNEQFF
TRBV11-2	TRBJ2-3	CASSLGPGTGRADTQYF
TRBV20-1	TRBJ2-1	CSAEVPSYNEQFF
TRBV5-6	TRBJ2-1	CASSLGDPGGNEQFF
TRBV6-2/TRBV6-3	TRBJ2-5	CASSNALAIRETQYF
TRBV18	TRBJ2-1	CASSPGRENERFF
TRBV9	TRBJ2-7	CASSERGQGSEQYF
TRBV7-2	TRBJ1-6	CASSFGRPYNSPLHF
TRBV7-6	TRBJ2-3	CASSRGGVLSTDTQYF
TRBV12-3/TRBV12-4	TRBJ1-2	CASSLGPVEYGYTF
TRBV6-2/TRBV6-3	TRBJ2-3	CASRHRDRSDTQYF
TRBV14	TRBJ2-7	CASSLGTGPPYEQYF
TRBV6-1	TRBJ2-7	CASSEGRASGGPQVYEQYF
TRBV9	TRBJ2-3	CASSPREMTTSGGSDTQYF
TRBV3-1	TRBJ2-1	CASSQAWGAGTEQFF
TRBV28	TRBJ2-5	CASSLAVAGGLETQYF
TRBV27	TRBJ2-3	CASSLSQGAGTDTQYF
TRBV4-1	TRBJ2-1	CASSQDAEKLSYNEQFF
TRBV6-2/TRBV6-3	TRBJ2-6	CASRARQGGRGANVLTF
TRBV27	TRBJ2-7	CASSRVGIEQYF
TRBV29-1	TRBJ2-5	CSVDAGAYRETQYF
TRBV5-1	TRBJ1-2	CASSFDTGEINGYTF
TRBV29-1	TRBJ2-3	CSVAPRSWEDTQYF
TRBV20-1	TRBJ2-5	CSAPRGETQNF
TRBV7-9	TRBJ1-2	CASSLILGGYGYTF
TRBV4-3	TRBJ2-7	CASSQEDSGDYEQYF
TRBV6-6	.	CASSYGDGETQYF
TRBV7-2	TRBJ2-3	CASGGGPPTQYF
TRBV28	TRBJ2-1	CASSTSVGDEQFF
TRBV28	TRBJ2-7	CASSNRLDRRNEQYF
TRBV29-1	TRBJ2-1	CSVAEHNNEQFF
TRBV10-3	.	CAISEMPGNIQYF
TRBV5-1	TRBJ2-5	CASSLTRTSGGRQETQYF
TRBV20-1	TRBJ1-2	CSASRGGEGYTF